This T cell receptor (beta chain) was recovered during a study of T-cell reconstitution after alpha-beta-depleted transplantation in children. Looked up from germline, CDR1 is LGHDT and CDR2 is YNNKEL (reference sequence). The CDR3 contains 13 residues. Trimming removed 4 bases at V and 6 bases at J, with 9 bases between. Unique molecular identifiers were used in preparing the TCRbeta library. TCRdb independently ran MiXCR on the PCR reads; one entry per CDR3 protein. The table has roughly 300,000 distinct CDR3 sequences, 9.9% seen once. The source of this sequence is a human donor who donated a stem cell graft to a child with SCID. V and J are TRBV3-1 and TRBJ2-2; perhaps TRBD1 as D (6 bases). Specimen: PBMCs from the stem cell graft donor, collected from the stem cell graft. The CDR3 protein is CASSPGAPGELFF. The DNA for the CDR3 is TGTGCCAGCAGCCCAGGGGCCCCCGGGGAGCTGTTTTTT.